The subject of this entry is one TCR beta chain. Its antigen is as yet unknown. Clones were read by immunoSEQ multiplex PCR, and TCRdb kept only the in-frame ones, dropping some. The sample consists of roughly 70,000 clones, about 89% of them appearing once. The data originate from a study of T cell responses to AZD1222 COVID-19 vaccine. Overall study results and limits: Two AZD1222 administrations were followed by greater Spike-specific TCR breadth and depth. It was only a handful of AZD1222 recipients who were seropositive at baseline.

Germline V gene sequence: CDR1 LNHDA, CDR2 SQIVND (reference sequence). V dropped 7 bases and J dropped 2; count of bases not matched to a gene: 4. The CDR3 spans 13 residues. This sequence originates from an adult who received the MenACWY meningococcal vaccine as a control. The J gene is TRBJ2-7, the V gene TRBV19; 8 bases are a match to TRBD2. The source material was peripheral blood, sampled 28 days after the second dose of the MenACWY control vaccine. The CDR3 loop reads CASTGGGPYEQYF. In DNA, the CDR3 is TGTGCCAGTACCGGGGGGGGGCCCTACGAGCAGTACTTC.